Each of the 14 T cell receptor beta chains below was sequenced from the same sample in a study of blood T cell repertoires in COVID-19. Method: immunoSEQ multiplex PCR; TCRdb's copy keeps in-frame clones and lacks some. The sample contains some 240,000 clones, roughly 90% of which appear only once. Sequencing was carried out using peripheral blood. Receptors originate from a woman aged 55-69 years with COVID-19, enrolled during active disease.

As to this clone: A read error may account for a junction end that differs from germline. The V and J genes are TRBV4-3 and TRBJ1-5; D ambiguous. Germline CDR1 is LGHNA and CDR2 is YSLEER. The CDR3 has 13 amino acids. The CDR3 reads CASSQDSDQPQHF. CDR3 bases: TGCGCCAGCAGCCAAGATAGCGATCAGCCCCAGCATTTT.

The chain employs TRBV11-2 and TRBJ2-7, with 7 bases fitting TRBD1. The CDR3 sequence is 14 residues long. After removal of 5 bases from V and 2 bases from J, the junction contained 6 bases not matched to a gene. Per germline, CDR1 SGHAT and CDR2 FQNNGV. Here the CDR3 reads CASSLRDSAYEQYF. CDR3 DNA sequence: TGTGCCAGCAGCCTACGGGACAGTGCCTACGAGCAGTACTTC.

V usage is TRBV18 and J usage is TRBJ2-1, with D tentatively TRBD1 (6 bases). The V end was cut by 3 bases, the J end by 8 bases, with 14 bases between. This CDR3 region has 14 residues. Germline assignment: CDR1 KGHSH and CDR2 LQKENI. The CDR3 nucleotides are TGTGCCAGCTCACCGGACAGCAAGGTCGATGAGCAGTTCTTC. This gives the protein CASSPDSKVDEQFF.

The chain links TRBV7-2 to TRBJ2-7; no firm D call. CDR1 is SGHTA, CDR2 FQGNSA, per germline. Trimming took 8 bases from V and 2 from J, leaving 13 bases between them. CDR3 size: 13 residues. CDR3 in amino acids: CASHGAGPYEQYF. In DNA form, the CDR3 reads TGTGCCAGCCATGGAGCCGGTCCCTACGAGCAGTACTTC.

The chain has TRBV6-2 or TRBV6-3 and TRBJ2-2; D not certain. The V gene's germline CDR1 is MNHEY and CDR2 SVGEGT. V was shortened by 6 bases and J by 2 bases, with 7 bases between the two germline ends. The CDR3 sequence is 13 residues long. The CDR3 DNA is TGTGCCAGCAGCGACTTAAACACCGGGGAGCTGTTTTTT. Translated, it gives CASSDLNTGELFF.

The chain uses TRBV6-2 or TRBV6-3 and TRBJ1-5; the match to TRBD1 covers 7 bases. J was trimmed by 5 bases and V by 4 bases; bases with no gene match: 8. The CDR3 contains 15 residues. The germline V gene encodes CDR1 MNHEY and CDR2 SVGEGT. The CDR3 loop reads CASSLTGRNYQPQHF. The CDR3 nucleotides are TGTGCCAGCAGTTTGACAGGGAGAAATTATCAGCCCCAGCATTTT.

In DNA, the CDR3 is TGCGCCAGCAGCCAAGAGAGAGGGGGGGAATATAATTCACCCCTCCACTTT. Residues: CASSQERGGEYNSPLHF. The rearrangement links TRBV4-3 to TRBJ1-6, with a weak D call TRBD1 (6 bases). The length of the CDR3 is 17 residues. Germline V CDR1 and CDR2: LGHNA, YSLEER. Trimming removed 0 bases at V and 4 bases at J, with 13 bases between.

V gene TRBV6-5 combines with J gene TRBJ1-6; 10 bases fit TRBD1. Germline loops: CDR1 MNHEY, CDR2 SVGAGI. Trimming removed 6 bases from V and 7 bases from J; junction bases left unmatched: 3. This CDR3 comprises 14 residues. The CDR3 is CASRRQGANSPLHF. DNA for the CDR3: TGTGCCAGCAGACGACAGGGGGCAAATTCACCCCTCCACTTT.

The rearrangement uses TRBV24-1 and TRBJ1-2, with D unresolved. Between the trimmed V and J ends, which lost 2 bases and 2 bases, there was a span of 29 bases. CDR3 length equals 21 residues. Germline CDR1 KGHDR, CDR2 SFDVKD. The CDR3 spells CATSDYLVDLSGKNNNYGYTF. In DNA, the CDR3 is TGTGCCACCAGTGATTACTTGGTAGATTTGAGCGGGAAGAACAACAACTATGGCTACACCTTC.

The chain couples TRBV11-1 to TRBJ1-2; D might be TRBD1 (6 bases). Germline CDR1 and CDR2: SGHAT and FQDESV (reference sequence). V lost 5 bases, J lost 8 bases, and 15 bases lay in between. This CDR3 has 13 amino acids. CDR3 loop: CASSPAQGGGYTF. CDR3 DNA: TGTGCCAGCAGCCCCGCACAGGGTGGCGGCTACACCTTC.

The V call is TRBV5-4, the J call TRBJ2-1, with D uncertain. Trimming removed 2 bases at V and 1 base at J, with 19 bases between. The V gene's germline CDR1 is SGHNT and CDR2 YYREEE (reference sequence). The CDR3 has 18 residues. For the CDR3, the DNA is TGTGCCAGCAGCTTTTCCCTTACCACTACCCCTTCCTACAATGAGCAGTTCTTC. It encodes CASSFSLTTTPSYNEQFF.

Turning to this clone: Other DNA sequences in this specimen translate into the identical CDR3. The chain joins TRBV9 to TRBJ2-2; weak D call: TRBD2 (5 bases). Trimming removed 2 bases at V and 8 bases at J, with 7 bases between. Germline loops: CDR1 SGDLS, CDR2 YYNGEE. The CDR3 contains 12 residues. Here the CDR3 DNA reads TGTGCCAGCAGCGTTGGAGGAGGGGAGCTGTTTTTT. It yields the protein CASSVGGGELFF.

The genes are TRBV5-1 and TRBJ2-3; a possible D gene is TRBD2 (5 bases). Per germline, CDR1 SGHRS and CDR2 YFSETQ. The V gene lost 1 base and the J gene lost 4 bases, with 7 bases spanning the gap. The CDR3 contains 13 residues. CDR3 nucleotides: TGCGCCAGCAGCTTGAGAGGGTCAGATACGCAGTATTTT. It specifies CASSLRGSDTQYF.

The chain couples TRBV2 to TRBJ1-1; the match to TRBD1 covers 11 bases. Losses at the gene ends were 8 bases for V and 0 bases for J; bases not matched to a gene: 2. The CDR3 loop spans 14 amino acids. The germline V gene has CDR1 SNHLY and CDR2 FYNNEI. The DNA for the CDR3 is TGTGCCAGCCGGACAGGGGGCCTGAACACTGAAGCTTTCTTT. This sequence encodes CASRTGGLNTEAFF.